These 4 T cell receptor beta chains came from one sample sequenced in a study of cytomegalovirus exposure and HLA in healthy donors. Amplification used 60 Vbeta primers and 13 Jbeta primers. The table came from immunoSEQ multiplex PCR; TCRdb's copy has only in-frame clones and leaves some out. The data show more than 90,000 clones, roughly 78% seen once. The sequenced material came from PBMCs. The receptors shown here come from a woman aged 60-75 years in good health and CMV-seronegative.

A few counts support this clone. The gene calls are TRBV5-6 and TRBJ1-2; possible D gene TRBD1, 5 bases. The ends were cut back, 0 bases at V and 8 bases at J, with 11 bases in the middle. This CDR3 has 13 residues. Germline lookup yields CDR1 SGHDT and CDR2 YYEEEE. The CDR3 loop reads CASSLAGVFGYTF. CDR3 sequence (DNA): TGTGCCAGCAGCTTGGCGGGGGTTTTCGGCTACACCTTC.

The chain has TRBV5-5 and TRBJ2-1; 10 bases map to TRBD2. The germline V gene encodes CDR1 SGHKS and CDR2 YYEKEE (reference sequence). V trimming: 0 bases; J trimming: 11 bases; junction bases outside the gene matches: 8. There are 15 residues in the CDR3. The CDR3 bases are TGTGCCAGCAGCTTGGAAGGGACTAGCGCGTTTCAGCAGTTCTTC. This sequence encodes CASSLEGTSAFQQFF.

V is TRBV10-3 and J is TRBJ1-3; D is undetermined. Trimming left V 0 bases short and J 0 bases short, with 3 bases between. Germline loops: CDR1 ENHRY, CDR2 SYGVKD. CDR3 length: 14 amino acids. CDR3 nucleotide sequence: TGTGCCATCAGTGAGTCGAGCTCTGGAAACACCATATATTTT. Amino acid sequence: CAISESSSGNTIYF.

The rearrangement uses TRBV29-1 and TRBJ2-7; possibly TRBD1 for D (6 bases). This CDR3 is built from 12 residues. Germline V gene data show CDR1 as SQVTM and CDR2 as ANQGSEA. V was cut by 7 bases and J by 1 base, with 11 bases left in between. The CDR3 reads CSALTGSYEQYF. The CDR3 nucleotides are TGCAGCGCTCTGACAGGTTCCTACGAGCAGTACTTC.